This TCR beta chain was obtained from a study of T cells in Graves' hyperthyroidism and ophthalmopathy. In the study overall: Peripheral blood was secured at the point of initial diagnosis, before any treatment.

This clonotype was observed at least ten times. RNA transcripts gave rise to amplified TCR beta CDR3 regions. With the HTBI primer set, the TCR CDR3 went through a first round of RT-PCR. TCRdb used MiXCR to reprocess the multiplex PCR reads, holding one entry per CDR3 protein. The data hold over 300,000 distinct CDR3 sequences, with approximately 15% observed a single time. Trimming stripped 8 bases from V and 7 bases from J, with 23 bases between. CDR3 length equals 16 residues. Germline V gene lookup returns CDR1 SNHLY and CDR2 FYNNEI. Uncontrolled infection, other autoimmune disease, pregnancy or lactation led to exclusion.

Sequences were obtained from blood. The V and J genes are TRBV2 and TRBJ1-4; D call uncertain. The sequence was collected from a woman between 55 and 75 years old with Graves' hyperthyroidism. DNA for the CDR3: TGTGCCAGCGGAGAGAGAATAAGCTCCGGCGGTGAAAAACTGTTTTTT. Translation gives CASGERISSGGEKLFF.